Each of the 15 T cell receptor beta chains below was sequenced from the same sample in a study of post-analysis software for immune sequencing data. The antigens of these receptors remain unknown. Presence of unique molecular identifiers characterized the TCR beta cDNA libraries. TCRdb ran MiXCR on the PCR reads and lists one entry per CDR3 protein. The sample shows hundreds of thousands of distinct CDR3 sequences, about 40% of them seen only once. Study results and caveats: With TRBV5-6, TRBV5-1 and TRBV20-1 included, 5 or 6 TRBV segments were more frequent in patients than in controls.

Material for sequencing was blood. These receptors all stem from a girl between 5 and 17 years old with multiple sclerosis.

The chain couples TRBV12-3 or TRBV12-4 to TRBJ2-5; 13 nucleotides match TRBD2. The CDR3 is 15 amino acids. V trimming: 6 bases; J trimming: 5 bases; junction bases outside the gene matches: 6. CDR3 sequence reads: CASRQGLAGVETQYF. In DNA, the CDR3 is TGTGCCAGCAGGCAAGGACTAGCGGGAGTCGAGACCCAGTACTTC.

This rearrangement joins TRBV20-1 to TRBJ2-1; 9 positions match TRBD2. This CDR3 has 15 residues. Germline CDR1 DFQATT, CDR2 SNEGSKA (reference sequence). The junction had 13 bases not matched to a gene; V was cut back by 3 bases and J by 10 bases. The CDR3 spells CSARGWRGGCGEQFF. In nucleotides, the CDR3 is TGCAGTGCTAGGGGCTGGCGGGGGGGGTGCGGAGAGCAGTTCTTC.

The chain recombines TRBV25-1 with TRBJ2-7, with a tentative D call TRBD1 (5 bases). Germline V gives CDR1 MGHDK, CDR2 SYGVNS. The germline V and J ends were trimmed by 3 bases and 3 bases, with 15 bases remaining between them. The CDR3 contains 15 residues. CDR3 coding DNA: TGTGCCAGCAGTGAGGGGTTAGGACACCTCTACGAGCAGTACTTC. Translated, it gives CASSEGLGHLYEQYF.

In its sample, this clonotype was seen a few times. J is TRBJ1-2 and V is TRBV12-3 or TRBV12-4; no reliable D call. The CDR3 extends over 13 amino acids. Between the trimmed V and J ends, which lost 2 bases and 10 bases, there was a span of 14 bases. The CDR3 region has the DNA TGTGCCAGCAGTTTAAGGAGGGAAGAGGACTACACCTTC. As protein: CASSLRREEDYTF.

The chain has TRBV2 and TRBJ1-2; 7 bases are a match to TRBD1. CDR1 is SNHLY, CDR2 FYNNEI, per germline. The CDR3 loop spans 12 amino acids. Losses at the gene ends were 8 bases for V and 4 bases for J; bases not matched to a gene: 4. The CDR3 DNA is TGTGCCAGCTACACAGGGGTCTATGGCTACACCTTC. Protein product: CASYTGVYGYTF.

The chain combines TRBV11-2 with TRBJ1-1, with TRBD1 as a possible D gene (6 bases). CDR3 size: 15 residues. Between the trimmed V and J ends, which lost 6 bases and 3 bases, there was a span of 17 bases. Germline V lookup: CDR1 SGHAT, CDR2 FQNNGV. Here the CDR3 DNA reads TGTGCCAGCAGGGACCCTGGGGGCCAACACACTGAAGCTTTCTTT. Translation: CASRDPGGQHTEAFF.

V usage is TRBV12-3 or TRBV12-4 and J usage is TRBJ1-5; 8 bases are shared with TRBD1. V trimming: 8 bases; J trimming: 8 bases; junction bases outside the gene matches: 8. CDR3 length equals 13 residues. DNA of the CDR3: TGTGCCAGCCTCGGACAGGGCGGTGAGCCCCAGCATTTT. Amino acids: CASLGQGGEPQHF.

The rearrangement links TRBV12-3 or TRBV12-4 to TRBJ1-5; perhaps TRBD1 as D (5 bases). The CDR3 has 15 residues. The V end lost 0 bases, the J end lost 6 bases, and 12 bases lay between the germline ends. CDR3 protein: CASSLASGSGQPQHF. In DNA, the CDR3 is TGTGCCAGCAGTTTAGCTTCAGGGTCGGGTCAGCCCCAGCATTTT.

This clonotype has a handful of counts. The rearrangement joins TRBV2 to TRBJ2-6; D ambiguous. V lost 2 bases and J lost 3, with 5 bases in between. CDR1 is SNHLY and CDR2 is FYNNEI in the germline V gene. The CDR3 runs to 14 residues. The CDR3 DNA is TGTGCCAGCAGTGAACCGAGTGGGGCCAACGTCCTGACTTTC. Protein product: CASSEPSGANVLTF.

The table lists this clonotype with a few counts. V usage is TRBV5-5 and J usage is TRBJ1-4; weak D call: TRBD1 (6 bases). Germline loops: CDR1 SGHKS, CDR2 YYEKEE (reference sequence). The CDR3 loop spans 18 amino acids. V was cut by 0 bases and J by 3 bases, with 18 bases left in between. The CDR3 protein is CASSLGRYREEANEKLFF. CDR3 nucleotides: TGTGCCAGCAGCTTGGGCCGTTACAGGGAGGAGGCTAATGAAAAACTGTTTTTT.

The rearrangement uses TRBV5-1 and TRBJ2-7; TRBD2 matches 8 bases. The CDR3 extends over 15 amino acids. The germline gives CDR1 SGHRS, CDR2 YFSETQ. V lost 0 bases to trimming and J lost 6 bases; unmatched junction nucleotides: 8. The CDR3 DNA is TGCGCCAGCAGCTTGGAACTAGCGGTCAGGGGCGAGCAGTACTTC. Its translation: CASSLELAVRGEQYF.

With regard to this clonotype: At one of its ends the junction is not consistent with the germline gene, which may arise from a read error. CDR3 loop: CASSPGLAGGYLETLYF. CDR3 DNA: TGCGCCAGCAGCCCCGGGCTAGCGGGAGGATACCTAGAGACCCTGTACTTC. The rearrangement joins TRBV5-1 to TRBJ2-5, with TRBD2 matching over 11 bases. CDR3 size: 17 residues. Per germline, CDR1 SGHRS and CDR2 YFSETQ.

The chain recombines TRBV20-1 with TRBJ2-4, with TRBD1 matching 12 bases. The CDR3 length is 16 residues. Germline V gene sequence: CDR1 DFQATT, CDR2 SNEGSKA (reference sequence). Trimming cost V 4 bases and J 5 bases; bases outside gene matches: 9. The CDR3 protein is CSATSGTGGWENIQYF. CDR3 coding DNA: TGCAGTGCTACCTCCGGGACAGGGGGCTGGGAAAACATTCAGTACTTC.

The chain is built from TRBV2 and TRBJ1-2; 7 nucleotides align to TRBD1. The CDR3 consists of 18 residues. The ends lost 0 bases at V and 0 bases at J; junction bases unmatched: 10. From germline, CDR1 is SNHLY and CDR2 FYNNEI. CDR3 protein: CASSEALGQGVANYGYTF. CDR3 nucleotides: TGTGCCAGCAGTGAAGCCCTGGGGCAGGGGGTAGCTAACTATGGCTACACCTTC.

This chain joins TRBV20-1 and TRBJ2-7, with 8 bases that match TRBD2. The CDR3 spans 12 residues. From germline, CDR1 is DFQATT and CDR2 SNEGSKA (reference sequence). The V segment lost 7 bases and the J segment 4 bases; nucleotides outside the gene matches: 6. Written as DNA, the CDR3 is TGCAGTGTTGTAGCGGGGCCTTACGAGCAGTACTTC. Amino acids: CSVVAGPYEQYF.